This record covers a single T cell receptor beta chain. Authors' methods: Quantification of nucleated cells was approximated via reference gene primer amplification. The assay was immunoSEQ multiplex PCR, and TCRdb's table has in-frame clones only and misses some. D and trimming come from the DNA, and the V and J calls and clone size come from that table. The table shows about 230,000 clones, with roughly 85% occurring only once. Germline loops: CDR1 GTSNPN, CDR2 SVGIG (reference sequence). The V segment lost 3 bases and the J segment 3 bases; nucleotides outside the gene matches: 3. The CDR3 has 13 residues. This sample stems from a study of blood T cell repertoires in COVID-19. Study information: Acute and convalescent COVID-19 samples came from the United States, Italy and Spain. T cells, B-cell-depleted T cells, or PBMCs supplied cDNA or gDNA.

The chain is built from TRBV30 and TRBJ2-7, with 9 bases that match TRBD1. This sequence originates from a middle-aged man with acute or convalescent COVID-19. The material sequenced was peripheral blood. The CDR3 is CAWRSTGGYEQYF. In nucleotides, the CDR3 is TGTGCCTGGAGGTCGACAGGGGGCTACGAGCAGTACTTC. Together with reference TRBV30 and TRBJ2-7, the CDR3 gives the full variable domain: SQTIHQWPATLVQPVGSPLSLECTVEGTSNPNLYWYRQAAGRGLQLLFYSVGIGQISSEVPQNLSASRPQDRQFILSSKKLLLSDSGFYLCAWRSTGGYEQYFGPGTRLTVT.